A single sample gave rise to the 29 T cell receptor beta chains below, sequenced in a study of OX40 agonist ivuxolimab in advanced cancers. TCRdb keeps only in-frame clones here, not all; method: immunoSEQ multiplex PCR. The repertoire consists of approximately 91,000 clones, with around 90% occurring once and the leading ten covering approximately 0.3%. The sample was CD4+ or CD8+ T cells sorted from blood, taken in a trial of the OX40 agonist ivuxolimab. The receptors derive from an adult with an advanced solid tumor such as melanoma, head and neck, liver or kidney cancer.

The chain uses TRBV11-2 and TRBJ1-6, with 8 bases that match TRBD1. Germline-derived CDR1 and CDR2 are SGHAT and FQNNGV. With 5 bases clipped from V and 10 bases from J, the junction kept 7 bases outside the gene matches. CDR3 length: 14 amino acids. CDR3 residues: CASSRGQGGSPLHF. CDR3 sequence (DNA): TGTGCCAGCAGCAGAGGACAGGGCGGGTCACCCCTCCACTTT.

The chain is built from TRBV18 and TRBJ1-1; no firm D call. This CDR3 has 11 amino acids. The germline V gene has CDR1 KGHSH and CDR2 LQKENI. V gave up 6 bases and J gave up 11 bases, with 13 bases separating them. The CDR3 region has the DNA TGTGCCAGCTCGGCGGGCTACGACGCTTTCTTT. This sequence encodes CASSAGYDAFF.

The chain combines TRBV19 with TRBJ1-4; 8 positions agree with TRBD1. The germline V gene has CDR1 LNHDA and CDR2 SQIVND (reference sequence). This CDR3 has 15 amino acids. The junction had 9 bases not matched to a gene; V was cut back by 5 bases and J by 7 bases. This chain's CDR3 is CASSSVQGAGEKLFF. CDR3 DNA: TGTGCCAGTAGTTCTGTCCAGGGGGCAGGTGAAAAACTGTTTTTT.

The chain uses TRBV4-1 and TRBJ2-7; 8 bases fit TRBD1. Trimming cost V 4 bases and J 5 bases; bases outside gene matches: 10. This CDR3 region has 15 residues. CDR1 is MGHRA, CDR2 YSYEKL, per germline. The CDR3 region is CASSPGQGSVHEQYF. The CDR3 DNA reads TGCGCCAGCAGCCCCGGACAGGGATCGGTGCACGAGCAGTACTTC.

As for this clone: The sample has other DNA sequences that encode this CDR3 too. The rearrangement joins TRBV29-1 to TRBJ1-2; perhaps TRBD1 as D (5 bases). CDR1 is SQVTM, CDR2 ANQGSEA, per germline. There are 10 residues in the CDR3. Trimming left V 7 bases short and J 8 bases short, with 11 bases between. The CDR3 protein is CSAGQEGYTF. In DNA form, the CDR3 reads TGCAGCGCGGGGCAGGAAGGCTACACCTTC.

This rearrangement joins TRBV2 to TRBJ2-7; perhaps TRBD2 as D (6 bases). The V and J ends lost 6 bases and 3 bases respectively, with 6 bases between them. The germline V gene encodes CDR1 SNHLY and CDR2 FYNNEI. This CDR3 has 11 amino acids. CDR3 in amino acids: CASRDYYEQYF. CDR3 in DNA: TGTGCCAGCAGGGACTACTACGAGCAGTACTTC.

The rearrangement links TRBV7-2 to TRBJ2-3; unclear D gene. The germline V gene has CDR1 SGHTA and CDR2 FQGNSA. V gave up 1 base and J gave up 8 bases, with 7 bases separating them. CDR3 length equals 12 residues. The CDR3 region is CASSLGLVTQYF. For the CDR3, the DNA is TGTGCCAGCAGCTTAGGGCTCGTTACGCAGTATTTT.

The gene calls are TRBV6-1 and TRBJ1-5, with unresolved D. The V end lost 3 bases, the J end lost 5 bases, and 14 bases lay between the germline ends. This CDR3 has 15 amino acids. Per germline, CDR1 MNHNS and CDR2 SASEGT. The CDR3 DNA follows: TGTGCCAGCAGTGACGCGGTAGGGAACGATCAGCCCCAGCATTTT. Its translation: CASSDAVGNDQPQHF.

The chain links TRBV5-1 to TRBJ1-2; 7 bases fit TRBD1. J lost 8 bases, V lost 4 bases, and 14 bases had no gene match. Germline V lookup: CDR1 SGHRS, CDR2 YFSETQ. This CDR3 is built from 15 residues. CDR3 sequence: CASSPVGQTGRGYTF. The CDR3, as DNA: TGCGCCAGCAGCCCCGTCGGCCAGACAGGGAGGGGCTACACCTTC.

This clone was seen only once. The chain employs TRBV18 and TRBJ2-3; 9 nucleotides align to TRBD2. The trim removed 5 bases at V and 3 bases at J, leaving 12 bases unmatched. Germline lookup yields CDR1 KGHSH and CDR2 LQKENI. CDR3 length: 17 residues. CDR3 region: CASSFLAGTLGTDTQYF. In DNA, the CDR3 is TGTGCCAGCTCATTCCTAGCGGGGACCTTGGGGACAGATACGCAGTATTTT.

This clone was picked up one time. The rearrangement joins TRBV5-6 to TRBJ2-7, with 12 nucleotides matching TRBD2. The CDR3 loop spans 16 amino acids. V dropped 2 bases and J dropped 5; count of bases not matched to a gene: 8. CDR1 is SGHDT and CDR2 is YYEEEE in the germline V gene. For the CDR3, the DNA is TGTGCCAGCAGCTTCGAACTAGCGGGGGGCCCAGACGAGCAGTACTTC. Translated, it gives CASSFELAGGPDEQYF.

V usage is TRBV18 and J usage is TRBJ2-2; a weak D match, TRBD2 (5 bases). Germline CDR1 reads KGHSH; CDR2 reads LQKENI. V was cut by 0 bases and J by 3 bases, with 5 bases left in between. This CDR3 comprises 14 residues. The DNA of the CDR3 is TGTGCCAGCTCACCACCAGCGGACACCGGGGAGCTGTTTTTT. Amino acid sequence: CASSPPADTGELFF.

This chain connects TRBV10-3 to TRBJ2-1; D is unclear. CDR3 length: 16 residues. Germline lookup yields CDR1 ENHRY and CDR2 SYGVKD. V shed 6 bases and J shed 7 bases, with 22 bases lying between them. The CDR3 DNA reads TGTGCCATCAGAGGGTCTGTAGAAAATTTGGGGAATGAGCAGTTCTTC. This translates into CAIRGSVENLGNEQFF.

This chain's CDR3 is CASREGANSPLHF. The CDR3 DNA sequence: TGTGCCAGCAGGGAGGGGGCAAATTCACCCCTCCACTTT. The chain recombines TRBV2 with TRBJ1-6, with 7 bases that match TRBD1. The germline V gene has CDR1 SNHLY and CDR2 FYNNEI. The CDR3 runs to 13 residues. The trim removed 6 bases at V and 7 bases at J, leaving 3 bases unmatched.

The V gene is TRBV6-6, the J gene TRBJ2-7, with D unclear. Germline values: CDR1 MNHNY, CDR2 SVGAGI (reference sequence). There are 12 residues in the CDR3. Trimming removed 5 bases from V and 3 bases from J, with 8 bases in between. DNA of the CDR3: TGTGCCAGCAGTGGACCAGGCTACGAGCAGTACTTC. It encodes CASSGPGYEQYF.

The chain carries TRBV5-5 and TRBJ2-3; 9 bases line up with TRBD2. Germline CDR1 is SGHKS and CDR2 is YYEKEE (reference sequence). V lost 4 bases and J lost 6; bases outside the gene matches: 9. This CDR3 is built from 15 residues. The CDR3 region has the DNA TGTGCCAGCAGCGTGCGGGCTAGCGGGGCGGATACGCAGTATTTT. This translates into CASSVRASGADTQYF.

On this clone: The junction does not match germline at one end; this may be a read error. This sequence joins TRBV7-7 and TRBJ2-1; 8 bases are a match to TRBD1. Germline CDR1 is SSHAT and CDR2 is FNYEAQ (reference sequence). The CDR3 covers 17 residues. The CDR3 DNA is TGTGCTAGCAGCTTAGTGGGAGACAGGGGAGTCTACAATGAGCAGTTCTTC. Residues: CASSLVGDRGVYNEQFF.

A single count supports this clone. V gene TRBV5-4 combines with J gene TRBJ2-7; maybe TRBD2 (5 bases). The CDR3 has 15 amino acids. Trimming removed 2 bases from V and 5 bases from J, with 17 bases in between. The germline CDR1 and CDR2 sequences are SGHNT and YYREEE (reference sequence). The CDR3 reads CASSLGGRPSDEQYF. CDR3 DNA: TGTGCCAGCAGCTTAGGAGGCAGGCCCTCGGACGAGCAGTACTTC. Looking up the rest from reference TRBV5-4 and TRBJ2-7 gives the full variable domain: ETGVTQSPTHLIKTRGQQVTLRCSSQSGHNTVSWYQQALGQGPQFIFQYYREEENGRGNFPPRFSGLQFPNYSSELNVNALELDDSALYLCASSLGGRPSDEQYFGPGTRLTVT.

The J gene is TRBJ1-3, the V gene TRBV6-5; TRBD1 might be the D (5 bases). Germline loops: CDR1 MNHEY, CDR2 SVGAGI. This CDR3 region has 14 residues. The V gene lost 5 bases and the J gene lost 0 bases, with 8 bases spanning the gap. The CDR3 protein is CASSGTLSGNTIYF. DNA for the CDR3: TGTGCCAGCAGTGGGACGCTCTCTGGAAACACCATATATTTT.

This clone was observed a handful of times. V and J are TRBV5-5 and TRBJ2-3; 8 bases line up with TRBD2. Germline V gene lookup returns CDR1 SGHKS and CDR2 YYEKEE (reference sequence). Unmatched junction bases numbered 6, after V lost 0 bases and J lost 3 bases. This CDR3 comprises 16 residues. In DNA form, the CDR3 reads TGTGCCAGCAGCTTGGGGGCCAGCGGGGGTACAGATACGCAGTATTTT. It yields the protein CASSLGASGGTDTQYF.

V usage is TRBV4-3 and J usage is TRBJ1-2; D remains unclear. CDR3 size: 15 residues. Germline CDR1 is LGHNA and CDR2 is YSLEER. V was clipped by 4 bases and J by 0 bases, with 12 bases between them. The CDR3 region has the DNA TGCGCCAGCAGCCGAGACTTCTCCGCTAACTATGGCTACACCTTC. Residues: CASSRDFSANYGYTF.

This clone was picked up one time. CDR3 loop: CASSYSGENTEAFF. CDR3 nucleotides: TGTGCCAGCAGTTACTCAGGAGAGAACACTGAAGCTTTCTTT. The chain employs TRBV6-5 and TRBJ1-1; no clear D gene. The germline gives CDR1 MNHEY, CDR2 SVGAGI. The CDR3 sequence is 14 residues long. Trimming stripped 0 bases from V and 1 base from J, with 6 bases between.

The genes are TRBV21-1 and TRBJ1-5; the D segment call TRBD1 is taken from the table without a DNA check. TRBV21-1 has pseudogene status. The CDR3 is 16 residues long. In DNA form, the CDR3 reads TGTGCCAGCAGCACCAAAGAGGACAGGATGAATCAGCCCCAGCATTTT. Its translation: CASSTKEDRMNQPQHF.

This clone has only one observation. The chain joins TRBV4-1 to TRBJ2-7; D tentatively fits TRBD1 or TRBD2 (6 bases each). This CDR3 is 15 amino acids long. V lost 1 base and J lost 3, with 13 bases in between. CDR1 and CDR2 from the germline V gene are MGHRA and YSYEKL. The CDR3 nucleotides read TGCGCCAGCAGCCAAGGGGGGGCAGGGATCTACGAGCAGTACTTC. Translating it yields CASSQGGAGIYEQYF.

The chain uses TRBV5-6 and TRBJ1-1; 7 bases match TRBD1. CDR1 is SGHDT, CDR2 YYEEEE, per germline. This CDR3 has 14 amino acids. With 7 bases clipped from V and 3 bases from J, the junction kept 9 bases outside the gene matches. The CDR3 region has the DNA TGTGCCAGCCGCCCCGACAGGGTTTACACTGAAGCTTTCTTT. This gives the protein CASRPDRVYTEAFF.

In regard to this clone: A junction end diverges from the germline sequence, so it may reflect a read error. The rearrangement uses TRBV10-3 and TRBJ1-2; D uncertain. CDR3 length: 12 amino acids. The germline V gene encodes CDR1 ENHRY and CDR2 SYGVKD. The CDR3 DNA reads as TGTGCCAGCAGTTACGACAACTATGGCTACACCTTC. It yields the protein CASSYDNYGYTF.

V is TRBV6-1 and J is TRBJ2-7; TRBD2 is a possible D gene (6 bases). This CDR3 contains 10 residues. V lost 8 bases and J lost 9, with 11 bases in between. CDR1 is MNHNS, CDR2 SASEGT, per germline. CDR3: CASLGDWQYF. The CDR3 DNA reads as TGTGCCAGCTTAGGGGACTGGCAGTACTTC.

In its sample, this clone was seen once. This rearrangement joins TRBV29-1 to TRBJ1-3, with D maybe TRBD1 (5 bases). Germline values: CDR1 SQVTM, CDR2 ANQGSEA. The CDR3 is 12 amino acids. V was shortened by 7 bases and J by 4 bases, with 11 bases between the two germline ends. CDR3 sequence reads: CSGQTPGNTIYF. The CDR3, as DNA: TGCAGCGGACAGACCCCCGGAAACACCATATATTTT.

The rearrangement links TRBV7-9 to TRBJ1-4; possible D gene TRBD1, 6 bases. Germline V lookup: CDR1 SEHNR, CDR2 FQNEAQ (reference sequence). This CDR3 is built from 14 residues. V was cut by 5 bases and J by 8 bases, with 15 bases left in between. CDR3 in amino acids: CASSPRQVWEKLFF. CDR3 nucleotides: TGTGCCAGCAGCCCCCGACAGGTGTGGGAAAAACTGTTTTTT.